The 27 T cell receptor beta chains listed next were all sequenced from one sample in a study of T cell repertoires in cytomegalovirus infection. TCRdb ran MiXCR on the reads and lists one entry per CDR3 protein. Here the sample spans about 900,000 distinct CDR3 sequences, under 40% being singletons. These receptors' targets are unknown. The material was cultured CD8+ T cells from PBMCs, obtained from culture after CMV antigen stimulation. The receptors were gathered from a human donor in good health (CMV status not recorded). Some clones in this sample may be carry-over from other donors' samples.

This chain links TRBV7-9 with TRBJ2-3; TRBD1 matches 8 bases. The trim removed 2 bases at V and 4 bases at J, leaving 5 bases unmatched. Per germline, CDR1 SEHNR and CDR2 FQNEAQ (reference sequence). CDR3 length: 15 residues. CDR3 sequence reads: CASSLYRGESDTQYF. In nucleotides, the CDR3 is TGTGCCAGCAGCTTATACAGGGGGGAATCAGATACGCAGTATTTT.

This clonotype came up a few times. The rearrangement joins TRBV12-3 or TRBV12-4 to TRBJ1-1; a weak D match, TRBD1 (5 bases). The V gene lost 5 bases and the J gene lost 8 bases, with 18 bases spanning the gap. The CDR3 runs to 14 residues. This CDR3 reads CASSITDQGVEAFF. CDR3 coding DNA: TGTGCCAGCAGTATCACAGATCAGGGAGTCGAAGCTTTCTTT.

V usage is TRBV4-1 and J usage is TRBJ2-3, with 7 nucleotides matching TRBD1. The CDR3 is made up of 16 amino acids. With V trimmed by 4 bases and J by 4 bases, 11 bases remained unmatched. Germline CDR1 reads MGHRA; CDR2 reads YSYEKL. The CDR3 nucleotides are TGCGCCAGCAGCCTAGACAGGGCCGTTCCTGCAGATACGCAGTATTTT. This encodes CASSLDRAVPADTQYF.

The rearrangement links TRBV6-6 to TRBJ1-5; no reliable D call. Germline-derived CDR1 and CDR2 are MNHNY and SVGAGI (reference sequence). This CDR3 comprises 15 residues. Deletions cut 2 bases from V and 8 bases from J, with 16 bases between. This CDR3 reads CASSYDAGLFEPQHF. CDR3 nucleotide sequence: TGTGCCAGCAGTTACGACGCGGGGTTGTTCGAGCCCCAGCATTTT.

The chain combines TRBV6-8 with TRBJ1-2; possible D gene TRBD1, 5 bases. The CDR3 length is 15 residues. V lost 0 bases to trimming and J lost 2 bases, with 10 bases between them. Germline-derived CDR1 and CDR2 are MNHGY and SAAAGT. Here the CDR3 reads CASSYSKQANYGYTF. Here the CDR3 DNA reads TGTGCCAGCAGTTACTCGAAACAGGCGAACTATGGCTACACCTTC.

This clonotype was counted only a few times. The V gene is TRBV28, the J gene TRBJ2-5; 11 nucleotides line up with TRBD2. Germline trimming cut 3 bases from V and 2 bases from J; bases unmatched to any gene: 11. The CDR3 totals 18 residues. CDR1 is MDHEN and CDR2 is SYDVKM in the germline V gene. The DNA for the CDR3 is TGTGCCAGCAGTTTTGGGGTATATCCTAGCGGGGGGCAAGAGACCCAGTACTTC. This encodes CASSFGVYPSGGQETQYF. The variable domain in full, with the rest retrieved from reference TRBV28 and TRBJ2-5, is DVKVTQSSRYLVKRTGEKVFLECVQDMDHENMFWYRQDPGLGLRLIYFSYDVKMKEKGDIPEGYSVSREKKERFSLILESASTNQTSMYLCASSFGVYPSGGQETQYFGPGTRLLVL.

This clonotype was counted a few times. J is TRBJ1-1 and V is TRBV7-9, with no clear D. Germline V gives CDR1 SEHNR, CDR2 FQNEAQ (reference sequence). CDR3 length equals 13 residues. V gave up 0 bases and J gave up 8 bases, with 10 bases separating them. CDR3 loop: CASSLAGRREAFF. Here the CDR3 DNA reads TGTGCCAGCAGCTTAGCAGGGCGAAGAGAAGCTTTCTTT.

The chain combines TRBV20-1 with TRBJ1-1; possible D gene TRBD1, 5 bases. The CDR3 is made up of 13 amino acids. Trimming stripped 3 bases from V and 4 bases from J, with 12 bases between. CDR1 and CDR2 (germline): DFQATT, SNEGSKA (reference sequence). CDR3 loop: CSASRDGVTEAFF. CDR3 DNA: TGCAGTGCTAGCAGGGACGGAGTCACTGAAGCTTTCTTT.

This chain joins TRBV24-1 and TRBJ2-7, with D tentatively TRBD2 (6 bases). CDR1 is KGHDR and CDR2 is SFDVKD in the germline V gene. The CDR3 totals 14 residues. V was pared by 4 bases and J by 5 bases, with 14 bases between. The CDR3 protein is CATSEAGRRNEQYV. CDR3 nucleotide sequence: TGTGCCACCAGTGAAGCCGGGAGACGTAACGAGCAGTACGTC.

This clonotype has just a few counts. The chain carries TRBV12-5 and TRBJ2-2; D is unresolved. Germline CDR1 reads LGHNT; CDR2 reads FRNRAP. Trimming pared 0 bases from V and 0 bases from J, leaving 8 bases between. The CDR3 covers 16 residues. As DNA, the CDR3 is TGTGCTAGTGGTTTGGTCTACGCCCCGAACACCGGGGAGCTGTTTTTT. Its translation: CASGLVYAPNTGELFF.

This clonotype was counted ten times or more. The rearrangement joins TRBV4-1 to TRBJ1-2; the D is unclear. There are 13 residues in the CDR3. Germline V lookup: CDR1 MGHRA, CDR2 YSYEKL. The V gene lost 2 bases and the J gene lost 8 bases, with 12 bases spanning the gap. The CDR3 here is CASSQTGSYGYTF. DNA of the CDR3: TGCGCCAGCAGCCAAACCGGTTCGTACGGCTACACCTTC.

Many counts were recorded for this clonotype. The CDR3 loop reads CASSSGTGDFSNQPQHF. CDR3 nucleotide sequence: TGTGCCAGCAGTTCCGGGACAGGAGATTTTAGCAATCAGCCCCAGCATTTT. The J gene is TRBJ1-5, the V gene TRBV12-3 or TRBV12-4, with 8 nucleotides matching TRBD1. J lost 0 bases, V lost 4 bases, and 8 bases had no gene match. The CDR3 consists of 17 residues.

This clonotype was counted a few times. The chain employs TRBV2 and TRBJ2-5, with 9 bases fitting TRBD1. J gave up 2 bases and V 9 bases, and 7 bases lay outside the gene matches. Per the germline V gene, CDR1 is SNHLY and CDR2 is FYNNEI. CDR3 size: 14 residues. CDR3 nucleotides: TGTGCCAGGGATGGGACAGGGCCTCAAGAGACCCAGTACTTC. Protein sequence: CARDGTGPQETQYF.

This clonotype was seen more than once but under ten times. The chain links TRBV6-5 to TRBJ2-5; the D gene is possibly TRBD1 (7 bases). Germline lookup yields CDR1 MNHEY and CDR2 SVGAGI. V dropped 6 bases and J dropped 5 bases, with 16 bases sitting between them. The CDR3 is made up of 14 amino acids. The CDR3 DNA follows: TGTGCCAGCAGCCTGACAGGGACTTTGGAGACCCAGTACTTC. Its translation: CASSLTGTLETQYF.

This chain joins TRBV6-6 and TRBJ1-2, with 7 nucleotides matching TRBD1. Germline loops: CDR1 MNHNY, CDR2 SVGAGI (reference sequence). CDR3 length: 16 amino acids. J was trimmed by 4 bases and V by 4 bases; bases with no gene match: 12. The CDR3 is CASSFSPGGTVYGYTF. Written as DNA, the CDR3 is TGTGCCAGCAGTTTCTCACCAGGGGGGACCGTCTATGGCTACACCTTC.

This clonotype came up many times. The chain recombines TRBV7-9 with TRBJ2-3, with 7 nucleotides matching TRBD2. V dropped 8 bases and J dropped 4; count of bases not matched to a gene: 9. The germline V gene encodes CDR1 SEHNR and CDR2 FQNEAQ (reference sequence). CDR3 length: 14 residues. The CDR3 loop reads CASLIRGDPDTQYF. In DNA, the CDR3 is TGTGCCAGCCTAATTCGGGGGGACCCAGATACGCAGTATTTT.

Ten or more counts support this clonotype. The rearrangement joins TRBV7-2 to TRBJ2-5; tentative D call: TRBD2 (6 bases). The V gene lost 3 bases and the J gene lost 5 bases, with 16 bases spanning the gap. This CDR3 contains 15 residues. Germline lookup yields CDR1 SGHTA and CDR2 FQGNSA. The CDR3 DNA sequence: TGTGCCAGCAGCTTTGGGAATGCGGGGAGGGAGACCCAGTACTTC. Translation gives CASSFGNAGRETQYF.

As for this clonotype: This may be a read error, as it is one base from a much larger clone. The V call is TRBV6-1, the J call TRBJ2-7, with D perhaps given as TRBD1 or TRBD2 (7 bases each). There are 14 residues in the CDR3. Between the trimmed V and J ends, which lost 1 base and 8 bases, there was a span of 15 bases. Germline loops: CDR1 MNHNS, CDR2 SASEGT. The CDR3 coding sequence is TGTGCCAGCAGTGAAGGACAGGGAGGGTACAAGCAGTACGTC. Its translation is CASSEGQGGYKQYV.

The chain has TRBV4-2 and TRBJ2-4; TRBD2 matches 9 bases. This CDR3 has 21 amino acids. The germline V gene encodes CDR1 LGHNA and CDR2 YNFKEQ. Trimming at V came to 0 bases and at J to 1 base, leaving 16 bases not matched to a gene. As DNA, the CDR3 is TGTGCCAGCAGCCAAGATACAGCGGGGGGTTACCTGAGAGAGGCCAAAAACATTCAGTACTTC. It yields the protein CASSQDTAGGYLREAKNIQYF.

This clonotype was seen ten or more times. This sequence joins TRBV7-2 and TRBJ1-5, with TRBD1 as a possible D gene (6 bases). The V end was cut by 3 bases, the J end by 3 bases, with 9 bases between. From germline, CDR1 is SGHTA and CDR2 FQGNSA. The CDR3 totals 14 residues. The CDR3 DNA reads as TGTGCCAGCAGCTTCACAGGGATCAATCAGCCCCAGCATTTT. This encodes CASSFTGINQPQHF.

On this clonotype: This sequence may be a read error, since a much larger clone differs from it by one base. The chain uses TRBV6-6 and TRBJ1-2, with TRBD1 matching over 10 bases. Germline V gene lookup returns CDR1 MNHNY and CDR2 SVGAGI (reference sequence). The CDR3 runs to 14 residues. After removal of 7 bases from V and 8 bases from J, the junction contained 10 bases not matched to a gene. CDR3 sequence: CASTPSGQGIGYTF. Here the CDR3 DNA reads TGTGCCAGCACCCCATCGGGACAGGGGATCGGCTACACCTTC.

CDR3 bases: TGTGCCAGTAGTATCTACGACATTACTAACGAGCAGTACTTC. It translates to CASSIYDITNEQYF. V usage is TRBV19 and J usage is TRBJ2-7; D is unresolved. The length of the CDR3 is 14 residues. From germline, CDR1 is LNHDA and CDR2 SQIVND (reference sequence). The V end lost 3 bases, the J end lost 5 bases, and 14 bases lay between the germline ends. Together with reference TRBV19 and TRBJ2-7, the CDR3 gives the full variable domain: DGGITQSPKYLFRKEGQNVTLSCEQNLNHDAMYWYRQDPGQGLRLIYYSQIVNDFQKGDIAEGYSVSREKKESFPLTVTSAQKNPTAFYLCASSIYDITNEQYFGPGTRLTVT.

This clonotype was recorded many times. The chain uses TRBV7-8 and TRBJ2-1; 7 nucleotides line up with TRBD1. Germline V CDR1 and CDR2: SGHVS, FQNEAQ. The CDR3 spans 17 residues. With 4 bases clipped from V and 3 bases from J, the junction kept 12 bases outside the gene matches. CDR3 in DNA: TGTGCCAGCAGCTCACCGGGCGGACAGGAGATCTACAATGAGCAGTTCTTC. Protein sequence: CASSSPGGQEIYNEQFF.

This CDR3 is CASSEFGGAEETQYF. The CDR3 DNA is TGTGCCAGCAGTGAATTCGGGGGGGCCGAAGAGACCCAGTACTTC. This chain uses TRBV25-1 with TRBJ2-5; 8 bases map to TRBD2. Germline V gene sequence: CDR1 MGHDK, CDR2 SYGVNS. V shed 1 base, J shed 3 bases, and the junction held 4 bases outside the gene matches. The CDR3 sequence is 15 residues long.

This clonotype was counted only a few times. This sequence joins TRBV7-9 and TRBJ1-1, with a tentative D call TRBD1 (5 bases). Trimming took off 5 bases at V and 7 bases at J, with 17 bases between the two ends. This CDR3 is 14 amino acids long. The V gene's germline CDR1 is SEHNR and CDR2 FQNEAQ (reference sequence). The CDR3 DNA reads TGTGCCAGCAGCCGTCCAGGGACCTCGGGTGAAGCTTTCTTT. Translation: CASSRPGTSGEAFF.

The chain has TRBV6-1 and TRBJ1-1; D remains unclear. This CDR3 contains 15 residues. The germline gives CDR1 MNHNS, CDR2 SASEGT. Deletions cut 2 bases from V and 1 base from J, with 11 bases between. The CDR3 sequence is CASSENPLKNTEAFF. CDR3 nucleotide sequence: TGTGCCAGCAGTGAAAATCCCCTCAAGAACACTGAAGCTTTCTTT.

In regard to this clonotype: An end of the junction does not agree with germline; a read error may underlie this. The V gene is TRBV4-1, the J gene TRBJ1-1; possibly TRBD1 for D (6 bases). Germline V gene data show CDR1 as MGHRA and CDR2 as YSYEKL. This CDR3 spans 15 amino acids. The CDR3 DNA sequence: TGTGCCAGCAGCCAAGTCCCAGGGGCGAACACTGAAGCTTTCTTT. The encoded protein is CASSQVPGANTEAFF.